The 8 T cell receptor beta chains reported below all come from one sample, sequenced in a study of identifying expanded T cells in peripheral blood. Profiling relied on immunoSEQ multiplex PCR, and the TCRdb table lists in-frame clones only, not all of them. The table records about 94,000 clones, roughly 86% of them present only once. The specimen was blood. The receptors originated from a person aged 18 to 70 in good health.

V gene TRBV19 combines with J gene TRBJ2-7; D may be TRBD2 (5 bases). Germline-derived CDR1 and CDR2 are LNHDA and SQIVND (reference sequence). Trimming left V 5 bases short and J 3 bases short, with 11 bases between. The CDR3 length is 13 residues. CDR3 DNA sequence: TGTGCCAGTAGTCGAGGGAGCATCTACGAGCAGTACTTC. Translated, it gives CASSRGSIYEQYF.

V usage is TRBV5-5 and J usage is TRBJ2-1, with 10 bases identical to TRBD2. With V trimmed by 4 bases and J by 7 bases, 11 bases remained unmatched. Per germline, CDR1 SGHKS and CDR2 YYEKEE (reference sequence). The CDR3 consists of 16 residues. In DNA, the CDR3 is TGTGCCAGCAGCATATCCCTAGCGGGAGAGTGGAATGAGCAGTTCTTC. Translation gives CASSISLAGEWNEQFF.

In DNA form, the CDR3 reads TGTGCCAGCAGCCAGGCCCGGCGAGGCTACACCTTC. It translates to CASSQARRGYTF. The V gene is TRBV11-3, the J gene TRBJ1-2; D call uncertain. Trimming shortened V by 5 bases and J by 8 bases, and 12 bases separated the two germline ends. This CDR3 has 12 amino acids. Germline V lookup: CDR1 SGHNT, CDR2 YENEEA.

The genes are TRBV19 and TRBJ1-1, with a tentative D call TRBD1 (5 bases). This CDR3 is 13 amino acids long. Germline CDR1 LNHDA, CDR2 SQIVND (reference sequence). The V gene lost 10 bases and the J gene lost 5 bases, with 17 bases spanning the gap. The CDR3 DNA sequence: TGTGCCATCTCCGCGGGGGTGGGGACTGAAGCTTTCTTT. It translates to CAISAGVGTEAFF.

V and J are TRBV13 and TRBJ2-4; TRBD1 aligns across 10 bases. The V gene end was trimmed by 5 bases and the J gene end by 5 bases; junction bases not matched to a gene: 6. The CDR3 runs 15 residues. CDR1 is PRHDT, CDR2 FYEKMQ, per germline (reference sequence). The CDR3 sequence is CASSRGQGIQNIQYF. Here the CDR3 DNA reads TGTGCCAGCAGCCGGGGACAGGGGATCCAAAACATTCAGTACTTC.

The V gene is TRBV7-2, the J gene TRBJ2-1, with D tentatively TRBD1 (6 bases). V was shortened by 2 bases and J by 15 bases, with 20 bases between the two germline ends. Per germline, CDR1 SGHTA and CDR2 FQGNSA. The CDR3 is 14 residues long. The CDR3 loop is CASSLQQDRTEGFF. The CDR3 DNA is TGTGCCAGCAGCTTACAGCAGGACAGAACTGAAGGGTTCTTC.

The chain couples TRBV19 to TRBJ2-2, with 7 bases aligning to TRBD1. The germline CDR1 and CDR2 sequences are LNHDA and SQIVND (reference sequence). This CDR3 spans 15 amino acids. The J segment lost 5 bases and the V segment lost 3 bases, leaving 6 bases of the junction unmatched. The CDR3 DNA reads TGTGCCAGTAGTATTCGGGACAGACCAACCGGGGAGCTGTTTTTT. Its translation: CASSIRDRPTGELFF.

The chain is built from TRBV10-1 and TRBJ2-2; 7 bases agree with TRBD1. From germline, CDR1 is WNHNN and CDR2 SYGVQD (reference sequence). This CDR3 has 20 residues. Losses at the gene ends were 0 bases for V and 8 bases for J; bases not matched to a gene: 21. DNA for the CDR3: TGCGCCAGCAGTGAGTCTGCCGGGACAGTCGCACATCGGGTAGCTGGGGAGCTGTTTTTT. Translating it yields CASSESAGTVAHRVAGELFF.